A single sample is the source of the 9 T cell receptor beta chains below, sequenced in a study of regulatory T cells in long-lasting Graves disease. Both iRepertoire HTBI primers and Arm-PCR of CDR3 regions were used to build the TCR beta libraries. Via MiXCR, TCRdb re-called the multiplex PCR reads, giving one row per CDR3 protein. The sample lists about 400,000 distinct CDR3 sequences; around 21% were seen once. Time point of the sample: persistent/refractory GD, antithyroid drugs over 5 years with positive TRAb. PBMC-extracted RNA yielded the TCR library. The sample consisted of peripheral blood mononuclear cells (PBMCs), taken when the disease was refractory, from a patient treated with antithyroid drugs. All receptors come from a female donor with Graves disease.

J is TRBJ1-1 and V is TRBV6-9; TRBD1 might be the D (6 bases). Germline V gene sequence: CDR1 MNHGY, CDR2 SVAAGI. Trimming shortened V by 2 bases and J by 0 bases, and 16 bases separated the two germline ends. The CDR3 has 17 residues. Here the CDR3 reads CASSYGSGQTMNTEAFF. DNA for the CDR3: TGTGCCAGCAGTTATGGTTCCGGACAGACAATGAACACTGAAGCTTTCTTT.

This clonotype was found many times. The chain uses TRBV3-1 and TRBJ2-5; 7 nucleotides match TRBD1. CDR3 length equals 16 residues. Unmatched junction bases numbered 11, after V lost 5 bases and J lost 2 bases. Germline CDR1 reads LGHDT; CDR2 reads YNNKEL (reference sequence). The DNA for the CDR3 is TGTGCCAGCAGCTCCCAGACAGGGACCTATCAAGAGACCCAGTACTTC. It is translated as CASSSQTGTYQETQYF.

The chain employs TRBV4-3 and TRBJ2-5; 9 positions match TRBD2. This CDR3 is 15 amino acids long. V lost 2 bases, J lost 4 bases, and 5 bases stayed unmatched. Per germline, CDR1 LGHNA and CDR2 YSLEER. CDR3 residues: CASSQPLAGVETQYF. The CDR3 nucleotides are TGCGCCAGCAGCCAACCCTTAGCGGGAGTAGAGACCCAGTACTTC.

This clonotype was seen a few times. Relative to the germline gene, one junction end is altered; a read error may explain this. The rearrangement joins TRBV7-2 to TRBJ2-7; 7 bases agree with TRBD2. CDR1 and CDR2 from the germline V gene are SGHTA and FQGNSA. The CDR3 is 13 amino acids. This chain's CDR3 is CASSLELGIGTNF. The DNA of the CDR3 is TGTGCCAGCAGCTTAGAGTTAGGAATCGGGACTAACTTC.

This clonotype was seen ten or more times. The chain joins TRBV2 to TRBJ2-5; D may be TRBD1 or TRBD2 (6 bases each). The CDR3 sequence is 15 residues long. Looked up from germline, CDR1 is SNHLY and CDR2 is FYNNEI. Trimming stripped 5 bases from V and 5 bases from J, with 18 bases between. DNA for the CDR3: TGTGCCAGCAGTACCGGGGGCAGGGAGTACGAGACCCAGTACTTC. Its protein is CASSTGGREYETQYF.

There are a few counts of this clonotype. V usage is TRBV7-8 and J usage is TRBJ2-7; D perhaps matches TRBD2 (5 bases). Germline V lookup: CDR1 SGHVS, CDR2 FQNEAQ. This CDR3 has 16 residues. V was shortened by 2 bases and J by 2 bases, with 16 bases between the two germline ends. The CDR3, as DNA: TGTGCCAGCAGCTTAATCGGACTTTCTCGGACCTACGAGCAGTACTTC. This translates into CASSLIGLSRTYEQYF.

There are many counts of this clonotype. V is TRBV20-1 and J is TRBJ2-7; D possibly corresponds to TRBD1 (6 bases). V was cut by 5 bases and J by 4 bases, with 21 bases left in between. The CDR3 contains 15 residues. Germline values: CDR1 DFQATT, CDR2 SNEGSKA (reference sequence). This CDR3 is CSAASSGTPSYEQYF. CDR3 DNA: TGCAGTGCTGCATCCTCCGGGACACCCTCTTACGAGCAGTACTTC.

This chain uses TRBV28 with TRBJ1-1; unclear D gene. Trimming removed 2 bases at V and 1 base at J, with 8 bases between. CDR1 and CDR2 (germline): MDHEN, SYDVKM. There are 14 residues in the CDR3. CDR3 in DNA: TGTGCCAGCAGTTTAAGGTTGACGAACACTGAAGCTTTCTTT. Translated: CASSLRLTNTEAFF.

The sample holds a few counts of this clonotype. CDR3: CASSLQGMGFEQYF. The CDR3 bases are TGTGCCAGCAGCTTGCAGGGTATGGGTTTCGAGCAGTACTTC. The J gene is TRBJ2-7, the V gene TRBV7-9; possible D gene TRBD1, 5 bases. With 3 bases removed from V and 6 bases from J, the gap between germline ends came to 15 bases. Germline V lookup: CDR1 SEHNR, CDR2 FQNEAQ (reference sequence). This CDR3 spans 14 amino acids.